This T cell receptor beta chain was sequenced in a study of PD-1 blockade in classical Hodgkin lymphoma. The CDR3 contains 18 residues. V lost 0 bases to trimming and J lost 0 bases; unmatched junction nucleotides: 7. Germline CDR1 and CDR2: MGHRA and YSYEKL. Findings of the study overall: Only CD4+ TCR diversity, not CD8+, had risen significantly by C4D1.

After autologous stem cell transplantation all patients relapsed, and prior brentuximab vedotin exposure differed between cohorts. Concerning this clone: Antigen specificity is unknown.

TCRdb's table, derived via immunoSEQ multiplex PCR, lists solely in-frame clones and lacks some. This table has tens of thousands of clones, 89% appearing once. The material was peripheral blood mononuclear cells (PBMCs), obtained before the second cycle of nivolumab. The J gene is TRBJ2-4, the V gene TRBV4-1; 8 nucleotides agree with TRBD1. The TCR was taken from a human donor with classical Hodgkin lymphoma. CDR3 amino acids: CASSQDLGQALAKNIQYF. The CDR3 DNA sequence: TGCGCCAGCAGCCAAGATTTGGGACAGGCGCTAGCCAAAAACATTCAGTACTTC.